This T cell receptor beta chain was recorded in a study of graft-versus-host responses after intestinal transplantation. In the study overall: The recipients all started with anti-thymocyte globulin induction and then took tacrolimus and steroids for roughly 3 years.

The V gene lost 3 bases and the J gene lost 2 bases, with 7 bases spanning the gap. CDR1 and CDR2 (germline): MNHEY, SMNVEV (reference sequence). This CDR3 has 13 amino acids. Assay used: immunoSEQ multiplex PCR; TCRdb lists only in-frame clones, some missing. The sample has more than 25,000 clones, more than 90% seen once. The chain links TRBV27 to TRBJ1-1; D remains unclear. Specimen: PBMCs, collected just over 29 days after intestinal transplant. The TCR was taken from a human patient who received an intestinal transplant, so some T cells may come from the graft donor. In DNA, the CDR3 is TGTGCCAGCAGTTTGGTGGAAAACACTGAAGCTTTCTTT. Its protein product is CASSLVENTEAFF.